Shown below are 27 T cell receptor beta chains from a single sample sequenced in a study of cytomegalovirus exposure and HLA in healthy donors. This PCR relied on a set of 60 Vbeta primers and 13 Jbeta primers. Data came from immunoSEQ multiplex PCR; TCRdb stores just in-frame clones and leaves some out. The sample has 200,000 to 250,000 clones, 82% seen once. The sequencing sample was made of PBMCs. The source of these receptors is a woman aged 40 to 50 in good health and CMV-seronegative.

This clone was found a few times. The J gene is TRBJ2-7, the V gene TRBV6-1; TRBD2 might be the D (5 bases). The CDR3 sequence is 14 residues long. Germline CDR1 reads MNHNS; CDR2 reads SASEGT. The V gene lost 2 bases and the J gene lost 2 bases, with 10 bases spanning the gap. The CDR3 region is CASSERGMAYEQYF. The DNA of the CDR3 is TGTGCCAGCAGTGAACGGGGTATGGCCTACGAGCAGTACTTC.

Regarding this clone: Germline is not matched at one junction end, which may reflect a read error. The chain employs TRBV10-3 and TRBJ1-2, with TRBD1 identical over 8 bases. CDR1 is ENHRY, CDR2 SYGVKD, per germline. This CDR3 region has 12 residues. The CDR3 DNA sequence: TGTGCCATCAGTACGGGACAGGAAAAACGGATCTTC. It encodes CAISTGQEKRIF.

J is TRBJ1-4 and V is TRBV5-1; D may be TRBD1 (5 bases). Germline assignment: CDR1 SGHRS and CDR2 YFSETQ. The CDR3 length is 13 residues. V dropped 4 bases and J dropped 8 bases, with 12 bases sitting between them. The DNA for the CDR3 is TGCGCCAGCAGCCCTCGACAGACCGAAAAACTGTTTTTT. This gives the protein CASSPRQTEKLFF.

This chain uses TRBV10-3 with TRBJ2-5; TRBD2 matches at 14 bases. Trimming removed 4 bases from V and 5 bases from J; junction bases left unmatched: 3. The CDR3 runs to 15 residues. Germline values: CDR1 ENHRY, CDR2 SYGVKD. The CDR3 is CAISGGTSGSETQYF. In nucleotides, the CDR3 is TGTGCCATCAGTGGGGGGACTAGCGGGAGCGAGACCCAGTACTTC.

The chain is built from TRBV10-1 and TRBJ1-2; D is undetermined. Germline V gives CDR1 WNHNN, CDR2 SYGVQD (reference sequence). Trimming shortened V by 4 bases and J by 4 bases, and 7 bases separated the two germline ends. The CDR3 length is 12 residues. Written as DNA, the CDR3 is TGCGCCAGCAGTGTCGAGAGCTATGGCTACACCTTC. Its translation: CASSVESYGYTF.

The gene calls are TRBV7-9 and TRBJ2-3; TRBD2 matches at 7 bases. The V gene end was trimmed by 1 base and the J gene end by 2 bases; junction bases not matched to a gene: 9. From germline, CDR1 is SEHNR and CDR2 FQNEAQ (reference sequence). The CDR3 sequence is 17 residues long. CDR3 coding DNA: TGTGCCAGCAGCTTAGATGGCGGGGGTGGGCACACAGATACGCAGTATTTT. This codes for CASSLDGGGGHTDTQYF.

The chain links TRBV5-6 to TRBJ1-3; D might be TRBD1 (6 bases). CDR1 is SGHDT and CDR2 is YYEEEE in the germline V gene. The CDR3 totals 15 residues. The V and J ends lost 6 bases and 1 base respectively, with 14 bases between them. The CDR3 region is CASNVGGPSGNTIYF. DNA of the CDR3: TGTGCCAGCAACGTGGGGGGGCCTTCTGGAAACACCATATATTTT.

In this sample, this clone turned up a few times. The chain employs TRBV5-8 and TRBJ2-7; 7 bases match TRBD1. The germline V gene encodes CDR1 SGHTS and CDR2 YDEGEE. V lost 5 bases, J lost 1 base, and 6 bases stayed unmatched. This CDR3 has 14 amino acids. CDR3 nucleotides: TGTGCCAGCAGGACAGGGTTGGGGTCCTACGAGCAGTACTTC. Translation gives CASRTGLGSYEQYF.

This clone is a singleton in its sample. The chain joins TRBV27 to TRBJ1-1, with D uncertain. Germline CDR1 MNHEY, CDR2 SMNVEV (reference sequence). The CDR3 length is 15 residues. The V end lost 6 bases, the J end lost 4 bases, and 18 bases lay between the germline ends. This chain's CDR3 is CASRPTRHMSTEAFF. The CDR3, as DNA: TGTGCCAGCAGACCGACAAGACATATGAGCACTGAAGCTTTCTTT.

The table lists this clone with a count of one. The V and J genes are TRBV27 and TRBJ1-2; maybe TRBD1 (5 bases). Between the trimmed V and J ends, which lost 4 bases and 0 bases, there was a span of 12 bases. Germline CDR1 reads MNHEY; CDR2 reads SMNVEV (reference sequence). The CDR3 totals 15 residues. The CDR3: CASSSRGRANYGYTF. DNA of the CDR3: TGTGCCAGCAGTTCGCGAGGCAGGGCTAACTATGGCTACACCTTC.

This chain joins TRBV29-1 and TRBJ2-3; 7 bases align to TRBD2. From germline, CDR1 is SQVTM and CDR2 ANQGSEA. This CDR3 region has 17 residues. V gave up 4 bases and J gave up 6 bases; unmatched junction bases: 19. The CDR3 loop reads CSVVGGVRGLKGDTQYF. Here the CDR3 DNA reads TGCAGCGTTGTGGGGGGGGTGCGCGGTCTTAAAGGGGATACGCAGTATTTT.

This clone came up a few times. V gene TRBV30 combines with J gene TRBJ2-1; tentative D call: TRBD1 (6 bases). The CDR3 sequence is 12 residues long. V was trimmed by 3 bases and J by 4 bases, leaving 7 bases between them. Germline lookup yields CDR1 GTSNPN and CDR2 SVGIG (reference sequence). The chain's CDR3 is CAWRTGYNEQFF. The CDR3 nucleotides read TGTGCCTGGAGGACAGGATACAATGAGCAGTTCTTC.

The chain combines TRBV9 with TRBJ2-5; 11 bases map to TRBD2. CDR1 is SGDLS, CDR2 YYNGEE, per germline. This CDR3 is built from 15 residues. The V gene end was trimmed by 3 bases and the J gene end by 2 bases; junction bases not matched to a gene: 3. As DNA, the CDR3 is TGTGCCAGCAGCGCGGGACTAGCGGCTCAAGAGACCCAGTACTTC. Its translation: CASSAGLAAQETQYF.

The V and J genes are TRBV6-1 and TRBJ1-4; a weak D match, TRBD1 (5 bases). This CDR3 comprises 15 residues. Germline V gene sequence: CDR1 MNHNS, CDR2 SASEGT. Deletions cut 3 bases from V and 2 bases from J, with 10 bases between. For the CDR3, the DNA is TGTGCCAGCAGTGATGGCAGGGTGACTAATGAAAAACTGTTTTTT. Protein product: CASSDGRVTNEKLFF.

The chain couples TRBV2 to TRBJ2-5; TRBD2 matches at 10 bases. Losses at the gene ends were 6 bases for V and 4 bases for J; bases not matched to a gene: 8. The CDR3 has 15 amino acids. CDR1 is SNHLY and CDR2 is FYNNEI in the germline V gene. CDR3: CASSLAGVVGETQYF. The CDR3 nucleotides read TGTGCCAGCAGCCTAGCGGGAGTTGTGGGAGAGACCCAGTACTTC. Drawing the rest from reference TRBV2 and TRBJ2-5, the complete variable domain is EPEVTQTPSHQVTQMGQEVILRCVPISNHLYFYWYRQILGQKVEFLVSFYNNEISEKSEIFDDQFSVERPDGSNFTLKIRSTKLEDSAMYFCASSLAGVVGETQYFGPGTRLLVL.

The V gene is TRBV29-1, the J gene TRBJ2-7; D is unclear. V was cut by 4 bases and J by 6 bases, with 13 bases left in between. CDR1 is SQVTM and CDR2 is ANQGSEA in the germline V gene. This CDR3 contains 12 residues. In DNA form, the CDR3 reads TGCAGCGTTGGAACAGACCTTGTCGAGCAGTACTTC. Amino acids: CSVGTDLVEQYF.

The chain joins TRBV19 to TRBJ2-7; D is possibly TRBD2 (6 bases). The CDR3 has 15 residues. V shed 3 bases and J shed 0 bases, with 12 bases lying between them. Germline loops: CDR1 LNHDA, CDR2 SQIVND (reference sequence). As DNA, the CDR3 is TGTGCCAGTAGTATGACCCTAGCGAACTCCTACGAGCAGTACTTC. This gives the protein CASSMTLANSYEQYF.

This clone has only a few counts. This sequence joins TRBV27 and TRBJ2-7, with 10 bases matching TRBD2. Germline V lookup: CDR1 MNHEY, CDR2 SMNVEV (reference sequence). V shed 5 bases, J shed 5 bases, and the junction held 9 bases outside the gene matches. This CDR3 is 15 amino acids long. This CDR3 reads CASSPGDSGRHEQYF. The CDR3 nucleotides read TGTGCCAGCAGTCCAGGGGATAGCGGGAGGCACGAGCAGTACTTC.

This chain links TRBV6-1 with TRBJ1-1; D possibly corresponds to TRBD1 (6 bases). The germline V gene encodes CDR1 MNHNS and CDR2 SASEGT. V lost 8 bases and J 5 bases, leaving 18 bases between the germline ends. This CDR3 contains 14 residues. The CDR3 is CASSGRGFRTEAFF. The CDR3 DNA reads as TGTGCCAGCTCGGGCAGGGGCTTTCGAACTGAAGCTTTCTTT.

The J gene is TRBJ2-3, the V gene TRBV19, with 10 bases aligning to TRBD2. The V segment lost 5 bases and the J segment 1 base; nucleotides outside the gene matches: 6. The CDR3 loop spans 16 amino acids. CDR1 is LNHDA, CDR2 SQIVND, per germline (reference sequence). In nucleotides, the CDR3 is TGTGCCAGTAGTCCGACCGGGACTAGCGGCACAGATACGCAGTATTTT. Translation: CASSPTGTSGTDTQYF.

The chain's CDR3 is CASSPGQSYEQYF. The CDR3, as DNA: TGTGCCAGCTCACCCGGACAGAGCTACGAGCAGTACTTC. V and J are TRBV18 and TRBJ2-7; possibly TRBD1 for D (6 bases). From germline, CDR1 is KGHSH and CDR2 LQKENI. The V end was cut by 3 bases, the J end by 3 bases, with 9 bases between. The CDR3 sequence is 13 residues long.

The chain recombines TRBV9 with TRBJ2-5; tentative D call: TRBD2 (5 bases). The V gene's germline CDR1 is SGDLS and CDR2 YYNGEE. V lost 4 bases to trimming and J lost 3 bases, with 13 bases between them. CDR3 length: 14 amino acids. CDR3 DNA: TGTGCCAGCAGCCCTTTGAGGGCTGAAGAGACCCAGTACTTC. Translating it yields CASSPLRAEETQYF.

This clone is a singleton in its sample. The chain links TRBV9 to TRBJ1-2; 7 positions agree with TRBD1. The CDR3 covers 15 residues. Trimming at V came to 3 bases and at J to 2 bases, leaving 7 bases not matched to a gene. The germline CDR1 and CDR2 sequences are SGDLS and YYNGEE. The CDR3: CASSGWGQRNYGYTF. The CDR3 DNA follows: TGTGCCAGCAGCGGATGGGGACAGCGAAACTATGGCTACACCTTC. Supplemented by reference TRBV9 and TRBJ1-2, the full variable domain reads DSGVTQTPKHLITATGQRVTLRCSPRSGDLSVYWYQQSLDQGLQFLIQYYNGEERAKGNILERFSAQQFPDLHSELNLSSLELGDSALYFCASSGWGQRNYGYTFGSGTRLTVV.

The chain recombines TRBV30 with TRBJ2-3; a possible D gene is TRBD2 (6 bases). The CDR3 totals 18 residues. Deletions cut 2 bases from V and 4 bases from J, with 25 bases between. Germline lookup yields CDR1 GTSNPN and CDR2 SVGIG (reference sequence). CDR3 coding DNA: TGTGCCTGGAGTATGGGTGTGGGGGGAGCCTGGGGGGCAGATACGCAGTATTTT. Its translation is CAWSMGVGGAWGADTQYF.

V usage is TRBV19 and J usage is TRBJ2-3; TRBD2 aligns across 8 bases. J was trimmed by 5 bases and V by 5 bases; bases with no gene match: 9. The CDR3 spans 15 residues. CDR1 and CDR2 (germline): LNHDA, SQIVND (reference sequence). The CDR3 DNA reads TGTGCCAGTAGTCCCGAGGGTCTAGCGGGAGATACGCAGTATTTT. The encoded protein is CASSPEGLAGDTQYF.

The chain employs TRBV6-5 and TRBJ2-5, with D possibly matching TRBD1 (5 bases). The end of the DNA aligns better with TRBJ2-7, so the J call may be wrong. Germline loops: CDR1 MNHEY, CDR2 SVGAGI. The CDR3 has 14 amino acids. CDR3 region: CASSYYDSSYEQYF. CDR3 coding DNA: TGTGCCAGCAGTTACTACGACAGCTCCTACGAGCAGTACTTC.

CDR3 nucleotides: TGTGCCAGCAGTTTTTGGGGGGGCAAGAGAAAGGGTGGCTACACCTTC. Translated, it gives CASSFWGGKRKGGYTF. The chain is built from TRBV27 and TRBJ1-2; D is perhaps TRBD1 (6 bases). Germline CDR1 is MNHEY and CDR2 is SMNVEV (reference sequence). V lost 3 bases to trimming and J lost 7 bases, with 21 bases between them. The CDR3 runs to 16 residues.